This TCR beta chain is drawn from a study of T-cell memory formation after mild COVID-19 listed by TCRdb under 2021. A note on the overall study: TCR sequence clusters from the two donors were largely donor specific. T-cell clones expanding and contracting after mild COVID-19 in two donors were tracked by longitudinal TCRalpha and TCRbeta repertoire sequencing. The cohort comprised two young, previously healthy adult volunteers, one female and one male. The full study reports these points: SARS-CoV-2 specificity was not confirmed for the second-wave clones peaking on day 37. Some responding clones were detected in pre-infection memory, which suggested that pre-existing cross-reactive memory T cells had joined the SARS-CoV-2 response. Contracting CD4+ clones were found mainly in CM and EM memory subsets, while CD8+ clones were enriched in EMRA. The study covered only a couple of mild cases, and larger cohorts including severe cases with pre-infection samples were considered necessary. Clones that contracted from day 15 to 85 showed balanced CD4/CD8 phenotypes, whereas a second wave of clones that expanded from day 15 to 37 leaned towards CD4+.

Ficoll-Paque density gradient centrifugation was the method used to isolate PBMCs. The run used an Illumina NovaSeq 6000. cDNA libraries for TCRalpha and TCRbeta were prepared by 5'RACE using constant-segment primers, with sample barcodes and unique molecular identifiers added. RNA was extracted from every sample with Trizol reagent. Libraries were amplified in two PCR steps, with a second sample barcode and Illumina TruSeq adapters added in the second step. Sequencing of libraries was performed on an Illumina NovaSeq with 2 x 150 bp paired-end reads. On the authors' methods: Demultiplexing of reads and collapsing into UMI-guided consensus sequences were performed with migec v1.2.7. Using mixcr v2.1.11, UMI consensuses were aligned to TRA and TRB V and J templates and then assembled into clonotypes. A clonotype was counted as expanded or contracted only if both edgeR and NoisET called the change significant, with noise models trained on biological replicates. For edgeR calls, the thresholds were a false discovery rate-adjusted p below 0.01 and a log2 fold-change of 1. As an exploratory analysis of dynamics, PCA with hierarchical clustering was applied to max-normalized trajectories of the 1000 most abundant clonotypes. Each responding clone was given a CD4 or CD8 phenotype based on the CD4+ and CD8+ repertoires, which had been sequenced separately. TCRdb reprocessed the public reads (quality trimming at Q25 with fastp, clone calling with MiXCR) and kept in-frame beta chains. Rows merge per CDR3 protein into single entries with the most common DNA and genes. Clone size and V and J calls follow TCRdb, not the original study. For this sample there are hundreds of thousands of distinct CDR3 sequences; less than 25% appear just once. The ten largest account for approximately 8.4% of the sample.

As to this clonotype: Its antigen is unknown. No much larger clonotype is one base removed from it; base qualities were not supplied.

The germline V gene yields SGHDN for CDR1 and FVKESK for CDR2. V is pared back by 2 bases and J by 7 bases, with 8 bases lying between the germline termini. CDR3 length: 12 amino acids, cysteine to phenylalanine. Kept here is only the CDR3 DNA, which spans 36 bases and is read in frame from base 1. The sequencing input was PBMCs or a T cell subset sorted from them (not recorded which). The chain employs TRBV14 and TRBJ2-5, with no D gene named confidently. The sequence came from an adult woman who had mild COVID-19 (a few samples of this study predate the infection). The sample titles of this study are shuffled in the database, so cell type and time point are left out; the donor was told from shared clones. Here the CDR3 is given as CASSQLPGTQYF. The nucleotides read TGTGCCAGCAGCCAACTGCCGGGGACCCAGTACTTC.